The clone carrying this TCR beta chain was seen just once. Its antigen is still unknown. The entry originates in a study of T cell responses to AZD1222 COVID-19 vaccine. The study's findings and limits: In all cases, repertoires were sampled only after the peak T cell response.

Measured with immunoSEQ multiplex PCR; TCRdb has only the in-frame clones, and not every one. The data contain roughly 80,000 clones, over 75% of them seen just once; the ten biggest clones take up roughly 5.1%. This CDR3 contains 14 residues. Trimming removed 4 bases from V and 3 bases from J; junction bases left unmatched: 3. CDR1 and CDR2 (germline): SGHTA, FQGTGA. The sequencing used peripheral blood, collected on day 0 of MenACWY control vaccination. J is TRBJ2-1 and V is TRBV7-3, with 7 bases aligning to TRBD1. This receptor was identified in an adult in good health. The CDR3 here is CASSSRTGYNEQFF. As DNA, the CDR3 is TGTGCCAGCAGCTCCCGGACAGGCTACAATGAGCAGTTCTTC.